The clone carrying this T cell receptor beta chain came up a few times. The antigen is not known. Documented time point: newly diagnosed GD, antithyroid drugs for less than 3 months. Extracted PBMC RNA gave rise to the TCR library. The CDR3 totals 14 residues. Trimming stripped 5 bases from V and 2 bases from J, with 13 bases between. Germline V gene lookup returns CDR1 SEHNR and CDR2 FQNEAQ (reference sequence). The data belong to a study of regulatory T cells in long-lasting Graves disease. About the research overall: Duration of antithyroid drug therapy among newly diagnosed Graves' patients was under 3 months. Overall study results and limits: Accuracy was possibly reduced by small sample size.

Both iRepertoire HTBI primers and Arm-PCR of CDR3 regions were used to build the TCR beta libraries. A single record per CDR3 protein comes from TCRdb applying MiXCR to the multiplex PCR reads. The sample carries about 500,000 distinct CDR3 sequences, 12% recorded once. These same data were also listed under a study on T cells in Graves' hyperthyroidism and ophthalmopathy. That investigation notes: Patients between 18 and 65 years old had hyperthyroidism, newly diagnosed and lasting under 2 months. Model predictions of ophthalmopathy came a median about 6.3 months before onset.

Sample: peripheral blood mononuclear cells (PBMCs), taken at new diagnosis, from a patient treated with antithyroid drugs. The chain recombines TRBV7-9 with TRBJ2-7, with D perhaps given as TRBD1 or TRBD2 (5 bases each). The clonotype was recovered from a woman under 40 with Graves disease. In DNA, the CDR3 is TGTGCCAGCAGCCCGCAGGGACGAGCCTACGAGCAGTACTTC. This codes for CASSPQGRAYEQYF.